The 16 T cell receptor beta chains presented below share a single source sample, sequenced in a study of blood T cell repertoires in COVID-19. Profiling relied on immunoSEQ multiplex PCR, and the TCRdb table lists in-frame clones only, not all of them. The profile shows approximately 190,000 clones, 80% to 90% of them singletons. The specimen was peripheral blood. These receptors all stem from a human donor in a cohort sampled during active COVID-19.

V is TRBV24-1 and J is TRBJ2-5; TRBD1 agrees at 10 bases. Trimming cost V 5 bases and J 4 bases; bases outside gene matches: 9. The germline V gene encodes CDR1 KGHDR and CDR2 SFDVKD. This CDR3 has 16 residues. The CDR3 reads CATSVLTGGFRETQYF. The CDR3 DNA is TGTGCCACCAGTGTCCTGACAGGGGGCTTTAGAGAGACCCAGTACTTC.

The rearrangement links TRBV4-1 to TRBJ1-4, with a weak D call TRBD1 (5 bases). The CDR3 is 15 amino acids. From germline, CDR1 is MGHRA and CDR2 YSYEKL. V was cut by 2 bases and J by 6 bases, with 13 bases left in between. The CDR3 DNA follows: TGCGCCAGCAGCCAACCCGGATCGGGGGATGAAAAACTGTTTTTT. Translation gives CASSQPGSGDEKLFF.

The chain recombines TRBV19 with TRBJ1-5; D might be TRBD1 (5 bases). CDR3 length: 12 residues. Per germline, CDR1 LNHDA and CDR2 SQIVND (reference sequence). V lost 5 bases and J 7 bases, leaving 9 bases between the germline ends. The CDR3 loop reads CASSRQNQPQHF. Written as DNA, the CDR3 is TGTGCCAGTAGTCGACAGAACCAGCCCCAGCATTTT.

The genes are TRBV9 and TRBJ1-2; TRBD1 matches at 9 bases. Per germline, CDR1 SGDLS and CDR2 YYNGEE. V dropped 3 bases and J dropped 7; count of bases not matched to a gene: 10. This CDR3 comprises 15 residues. The CDR3 sequence is CASSAITGGYGGYTF. Here the CDR3 DNA reads TGTGCCAGCAGCGCTATTACAGGGGGCTATGGTGGCTACACCTTC.

The chain links TRBV13 to TRBJ2-3; 12 bases map to TRBD1. There are 16 residues in the CDR3. The germline V gene has CDR1 PRHDT and CDR2 FYEKMQ (reference sequence). Germline trimming cut 2 bases from V and 6 bases from J; bases unmatched to any gene: 6. As DNA, the CDR3 is TGTGCCAGCAGCTTATCGGGACAGGGGGCCGGGGATACGCAGTATTTT. Its translation is CASSLSGQGAGDTQYF.

In DNA, the CDR3 is TGTGCCAGCAGCTTAGGGACTAGCGGGGCACCCTACGAGCAGTACTTC. Translated: CASSLGTSGAPYEQYF. The gene calls are TRBV7-6 and TRBJ2-7, with TRBD2 matching over 12 bases. Germline CDR1 is SGHVS and CDR2 is FNYEAQ. The J segment lost 2 bases and the V segment lost 1 base, leaving 3 bases of the junction unmatched. The CDR3 runs to 16 residues. Supplemented by reference TRBV7-6 and TRBJ2-7, the full variable domain reads GAGVSQSPRYKVTKRGQDVALRCDPISGHVSLYWYRQALGQGPEFLTYFNYEAQQDKSGLPNDRFSAERPEGSISTLTIQRTEQRDSAMYRCASSLGTSGAPYEQYFGPGTRLTVT.

J is TRBJ1-5 and V is TRBV4-1; TRBD1 aligns across 7 bases. The CDR3 extends over 15 amino acids. The J segment lost 6 bases and the V segment lost 0 bases, leaving 5 bases of the junction unmatched. The germline gives CDR1 MGHRA, CDR2 YSYEKL. CDR3 region: CASSQETGVSQPQHF. For the CDR3, the DNA is TGCGCCAGCAGCCAAGAAACAGGGGTCAGTCAGCCCCAGCATTTT.

This clone was seen ten or more times. The chain employs TRBV10-3 and TRBJ1-3; unclear D gene. The germline V and J ends were trimmed by 3 bases and 1 base, with 13 bases remaining between them. This CDR3 has 16 amino acids. From germline, CDR1 is ENHRY and CDR2 SYGVKD. The CDR3 spells CAISDQVGVSGNTIYF. For the CDR3, the DNA is TGTGCCATCAGTGATCAGGTCGGGGTTTCTGGAAACACCATATATTTT.

The V gene is TRBV20-1, the J gene TRBJ2-7, with 7 bases matching TRBD2. The CDR3 totals 11 residues. Germline V gene lookup returns CDR1 DFQATT and CDR2 SNEGSKA (reference sequence). The V gene end was trimmed by 5 bases and the J gene end by 4 bases; junction bases not matched to a gene: 2. CDR3 amino acids: CSASGRYEQYF. CDR3 DNA: TGCAGTGCTTCCGGGAGGTACGAGCAGTACTTC.

This clone was seen more than once but under ten times. A read error may account for a junction end that differs from germline. CDR3 in DNA: TGTGCCAGCAGGGAAGACTTGAACACTGAAGCTTTCTTT. It codes for CASREDLNTEAFF. This rearrangement joins TRBV2 to TRBJ1-1, with no clear D. Germline loops: CDR1 SNHLY, CDR2 FYNNEI. CDR3 size: 13 residues.

The CDR3 bases are TGTGCCAGCCTAAGCGGGGGGTCGAATGGCTACACCTTC. It encodes CASLSGGSNGYTF. The V call is TRBV28, the J call TRBJ1-2; TRBD1 might be the D (5 bases). The germline CDR1 and CDR2 sequences are MDHEN and SYDVKM. The V end lost 8 bases, the J end lost 6 bases, and 16 bases lay between the germline ends. There are 13 residues in the CDR3.

The chain employs TRBV3-1 (or the pseudogene TRBV3-2) and TRBJ1-2; weak D call: TRBD1 (6 bases). The germline gives CDR1 LGHDT, CDR2 YNNKEL (reference sequence). CDR3 size: 15 residues. V was clipped by 4 bases and J by 7 bases, with 19 bases between them. The CDR3 nucleotides are TGTGCCAGCAGCCCTTATCTCGGGAGGGGGAGTGGCTACACCTTC. Translating gives CASSPYLGRGSGYTF.

The chain has TRBV7-9 and TRBJ1-4, with D unresolved. The CDR3 extends over 14 amino acids. The germline gives CDR1 SEHNR, CDR2 FQNEAQ (reference sequence). V was trimmed by 3 bases and J by 4 bases, leaving 9 bases between them. DNA for the CDR3: TGTGCCAGCAGCTTTGCACAGATTAATGAAAAACTGTTTTTT. Protein sequence: CASSFAQINEKLFF.

The chain recombines TRBV4-2 with TRBJ2-4; 9 bases fit TRBD2. The CDR3 sequence is 14 residues long. J was trimmed by 8 bases and V by 5 bases; bases with no gene match: 7. Germline CDR1 and CDR2: LGHNA and YNFKEQ. This chain's CDR3 is CASSISSGEDIQYF. The CDR3 DNA follows: TGTGCCAGCAGCATTTCTAGCGGGGAGGACATTCAGTACTTC.

This clone was detected once. This sequence joins TRBV19 and TRBJ2-2; 10 bases fit TRBD2. The CDR3 runs 18 residues. Germline CDR1 reads LNHDA; CDR2 reads SQIVND (reference sequence). Trimming removed 2 bases from V and 0 bases from J; junction bases left unmatched: 6. CDR3 nucleotides: TGTGCCAGTAGTATACTTACTAGCGGGGTCGCGAACACCGGGGAGCTGTTTTTT. Protein product: CASSILTSGVANTGELFF.

The chain joins TRBV9 to TRBJ2-5; weak D call: TRBD1 (6 bases). The CDR3 is 13 residues long. Germline CDR1 reads SGDLS; CDR2 reads YYNGEE. V was clipped by 4 bases and J by 7 bases, with 14 bases between them. The CDR3 loop reads CASSPPTGGTQYF. As DNA, the CDR3 is TGTGCCAGCAGCCCACCGACAGGCGGGACCCAGTACTTC.